Shown below are 27 T cell receptor beta chains from a single sample sequenced in a study of blood T cell repertoires in COVID-19. Repertoires were generated with immunoSEQ multiplex PCR, while TCRdb's copy carries only in-frame clones and drops some. This table has 150,000 to 200,000 clones, 86% appearing once. The sample comprised peripheral blood. These receptor sequences come from a man aged 50 to 60 with active or convalescent COVID-19.

This chain joins TRBV3-1 (or the pseudogene TRBV3-2) and TRBJ2-7, with TRBD1 matching over 8 bases. CDR1 is LGHDT, CDR2 YNNKEL, per germline (reference sequence). The CDR3 covers 14 residues. J lost 6 bases, V lost 4 bases, and 8 bases had no gene match. In DNA, the CDR3 is TGTGCCAGCAGCCCAGGGACAGGATTCGCCGAGCAGTACTTC. Its protein product is CASSPGTGFAEQYF.

The chain carries TRBV27 and TRBJ1-4; TRBD1 is a possible D gene (6 bases). The CDR3 totals 13 residues. V lost 3 bases and J lost 8, with 10 bases in between. Germline lookup yields CDR1 MNHEY and CDR2 SMNVEV (reference sequence). The CDR3 sequence: CASSLGAPEKLFF. The CDR3 coding sequence is TGTGCCAGCAGTTTGGGGGCTCCCGAAAAACTGTTTTTT.

The rearrangement joins TRBV4-3 to TRBJ1-4; D ambiguous. The germline gives CDR1 LGHNA, CDR2 YSLEER. The CDR3 runs 15 residues. Trimming took 1 base from V and 2 from J, leaving 8 bases between them. The CDR3 DNA follows: TGCGCCAGCAGCCAAGTCTGGCCTACTAATGAAAAACTGTTTTTT. Amino acid sequence: CASSQVWPTNEKLFF.

This clone appeared once. The chain couples TRBV18 to TRBJ2-7; 16 bases match TRBD2. J was trimmed by 9 bases and V by 3 bases; bases with no gene match: 11. Germline CDR1 KGHSH, CDR2 LQKENI. CDR3 length equals 17 residues. The CDR3 sequence is CASSPLPGLAGGPGQYF. The CDR3 DNA reads TGTGCCAGCTCACCCCTCCCGGGACTAGCGGGAGGGCCGGGGCAGTACTTC. Full variable domain (remainder filled in from reference TRBV18 and TRBJ2-7): NAGVMQNPRHLVRRRGQEARLRCSPMKGHSHVYWYRQLPEEGLKFMVYLQKENIIDESGMPKERFSAEFPKEGPSILRIQQVVRGDSAAYFCASSPLPGLAGGPGQYFGPGTRLTVT.

V usage is TRBV10-3 and J usage is TRBJ2-5, with unresolved D. The CDR3 has 12 amino acids. Germline CDR1 reads ENHRY; CDR2 reads SYGVKD. V was clipped by 6 bases and J by 5 bases, with 10 bases between them. CDR3 nucleotide sequence: TGTGCCATCAGCTCAGCGTTGGAGACCCAGTACTTC. Its translation: CAISSALETQYF.

J is TRBJ2-7 and V is TRBV7-6; a possible D gene is TRBD2 (5 bases). The germline CDR1 and CDR2 sequences are SGHVS and FNYEAQ. The CDR3 contains 14 residues. Trimming pared 5 bases from V and 1 base from J, leaving 12 bases between. The CDR3 region has the DNA TGTGCCAGCAGCCCCGATGGAGGATCCTACGAGCAGTACTTC. The encoded protein is CASSPDGGSYEQYF.

The chain carries TRBV6-6 and TRBJ2-7, with 7 bases fitting TRBD1. The junction had 5 bases not matched to a gene; V was cut back by 4 bases and J by 2 bases. Germline V gene sequence: CDR1 MNHNY, CDR2 SVGAGI (reference sequence). This CDR3 comprises 14 residues. CDR3 amino acids: CASSLGTATYEQYF. Here the CDR3 DNA reads TGTGCCAGCAGTTTAGGGACAGCAACCTACGAGCAGTACTTC.

The rearrangement links TRBV10-3 to TRBJ1-5, with 9 bases matching TRBD1. Germline values: CDR1 ENHRY, CDR2 SYGVKD. V was pared by 6 bases and J by 3 bases, with 6 bases of the junction left unmatched. This CDR3 is built from 15 residues. This chain's CDR3 is CAISEGQGFNQPQHF. In DNA, the CDR3 is TGTGCCATCAGCGAGGGACAGGGATTCAATCAGCCCCAGCATTTT.

The chain combines TRBV6-6 with TRBJ1-2; D is undetermined. The V end lost 6 bases, the J end lost 4 bases, and 9 bases lay between the germline ends. Per the germline V gene, CDR1 is MNHNY and CDR2 is SVGAGI (reference sequence). The CDR3 runs 12 residues. CDR3 nucleotides: TGTGCCAGCAGCACCGGGATCTATGGCTACACCTTC. Translated: CASSTGIYGYTF.

The rearrangement joins TRBV15 to TRBJ2-6, with D unclear. The CDR3 totals 17 residues. Trimming removed 1 base at V and 0 bases at J, with 10 bases between. Germline CDR1 and CDR2: LNHNV and YYDKDF (reference sequence). DNA of the CDR3: TGTGCCACCAGCAGAGTTGTATTTATCTCTGGGGCCAACGTCCTGACTTTC. Translating gives CATSRVVFISGANVLTF.

The DNA of the CDR3 is TGTGCCAGCAGACCCAGACAGGCCTGGACAGATACGCAGTATTTT. Protein sequence: CASRPRQAWTDTQYF. The V call is TRBV6-5, the J call TRBJ2-3; TRBD1 is a possible D gene (6 bases). CDR1 is MNHEY and CDR2 is SVGAGI in the germline V gene. Trimming pared 6 bases from V and 3 bases from J, leaving 16 bases between. The CDR3 totals 15 residues.

The rearrangement joins TRBV28 to TRBJ2-7; no reliable D call. The CDR3 runs 13 residues. Trimming left V 5 bases short and J 2 bases short, with 10 bases between. Germline assignment: CDR1 MDHEN and CDR2 SYDVKM. CDR3 amino acids: CASSPSPPYEQYF. The CDR3 nucleotides are TGTGCCAGCAGTCCCAGTCCGCCCTACGAGCAGTACTTC. The variable domain in full, with the rest retrieved from reference TRBV28 and TRBJ2-7, is DVKVTQSSRYLVKRTGEKVFLECVQDMDHENMFWYRQDPGLGLRLIYFSYDVKMKEKGDIPEGYSVSREKKERFSLILESASTNQTSMYLCASSPSPPYEQYFGPGTRLTVT.

The genes are TRBV7-3 and TRBJ2-6; 9 bases map to TRBD1. Trimming took 5 bases from V and 0 from J; bases not matched to a gene: 8. Germline V gene lookup returns CDR1 SGHTA and CDR2 FQGTGA. The CDR3 is 18 amino acids. The CDR3 is CASSLGGTGSSGANVLTF. The CDR3 nucleotides read TGTGCCAGCAGCCTTGGGGGGACAGGGAGCTCTGGGGCCAACGTCCTGACTTTC.

V and J are TRBV19 and TRBJ1-1; 10 positions agree with TRBD1. The trim removed 7 bases at V and 1 base at J, leaving 6 bases unmatched. CDR3 length equals 15 residues. CDR1 and CDR2 from the germline V gene are LNHDA and SQIVND (reference sequence). The DNA of the CDR3 is TGTGCCAGTATCGGGACAGGGGTTTCGAACACTGAAGCTTTCTTT. Protein product: CASIGTGVSNTEAFF.

This clone appeared a single time. This chain links TRBV19 with TRBJ2-7; D uncertain. Per the germline V gene, CDR1 is LNHDA and CDR2 is SQIVND (reference sequence). V lost 6 bases and J 1 base, leaving 10 bases between the germline ends. This CDR3 has 13 residues. The CDR3 here is CASSIEVSYEQYF. CDR3 in DNA: TGTGCCAGTAGCATTGAGGTTTCCTACGAGCAGTACTTC.

This rearrangement joins TRBV3-1 (or the pseudogene TRBV3-2) to TRBJ1-6; weak D call: TRBD1 (6 bases). Trimming stripped 4 bases from V and 5 bases from J, with 12 bases between. The CDR3 runs 15 residues. The germline V gene encodes CDR1 LGHDT and CDR2 YNNKEL (reference sequence). The CDR3 region is CASSPQTGNNSPLHF. For the CDR3, the DNA is TGTGCCAGCAGCCCCCAGACAGGAAATAATTCACCCCTCCACTTT.

The chain recombines TRBV10-3 with TRBJ1-2; no definite D call. The CDR3 spans 12 residues. V lost 4 bases and J 7 bases, leaving 10 bases between the germline ends. Germline V CDR1 and CDR2: ENHRY, SYGVKD. CDR3 residues: CAISGLEGGYTF. The CDR3 DNA reads TGTGCCATCAGTGGTCTTGAGGGTGGCTACACCTTC.

This chain uses TRBV27 with TRBJ1-5; 7 nucleotides align to TRBD1. After removal of 3 bases from V and 6 bases from J, the junction contained 5 bases not matched to a gene. CDR3 size: 14 residues. The V gene's germline CDR1 is MNHEY and CDR2 SMNVEV (reference sequence). CDR3 residues: CASSFVGGSQPQHF. The CDR3 coding sequence is TGTGCCAGCAGTTTCGTAGGGGGCAGTCAGCCCCAGCATTTT.

The chain carries TRBV30 and TRBJ1-2, with no clear D. The CDR3 is 12 residues long. Germline assignment: CDR1 GTSNPN and CDR2 SVGIG (reference sequence). The germline V and J ends were trimmed by 4 bases and 5 bases, with 11 bases remaining between them. CDR3 residues: CAWNSVPYGYTF. In DNA form, the CDR3 reads TGTGCCTGGAATAGTGTGCCGTATGGCTACACCTTC.

The genes are TRBV2 and TRBJ1-2; perhaps TRBD1 as D (5 bases). Deletions cut 5 bases from V and 0 bases from J, with 13 bases between. Germline V gene lookup returns CDR1 SNHLY and CDR2 FYNNEI. CDR3 length: 15 amino acids. CDR3 nucleotides: TGTGCCAGCAGTAAACAAGGGGAACCTAACTATGGCTACACCTTC. Translating gives CASSKQGEPNYGYTF.

The rearrangement links TRBV2 to TRBJ1-2; TRBD1 matches at 8 bases. Germline assignment: CDR1 SNHLY and CDR2 FYNNEI. V lost 2 bases and J lost 4; bases outside the gene matches: 12. The CDR3 loop spans 17 amino acids. CDR3 sequence: CASSELRGQGRSYGYTF. The CDR3 nucleotides read TGTGCCAGCAGTGAACTTCGCGGACAGGGACGAAGCTATGGCTACACCTTC.

The chain carries TRBV6-2 or TRBV6-3 and TRBJ2-7, with TRBD1 matching 9 bases. In germline, CDR1 is MNHEY, CDR2 SVGEGT. V shed 2 bases, J shed 2 bases, and the junction held 4 bases outside the gene matches. There are 15 residues in the CDR3. DNA for the CDR3: TGTGCCAGCAGTTACCGGGGGACAGGGACCTACGAGCAGTACTTC. It translates to CASSYRGTGTYEQYF.

This rearrangement joins TRBV19 to TRBJ2-7, with D tentatively TRBD1 (5 bases). With 3 bases removed from V and 9 bases from J, the gap between germline ends came to 15 bases. The germline V gene has CDR1 LNHDA and CDR2 SQIVND (reference sequence). The CDR3 totals 13 residues. The CDR3 here is CASSISGAPPQYF. As DNA, the CDR3 is TGTGCCAGTAGTATTAGTGGGGCCCCACCGCAGTACTTC.

The genes are TRBV7-9 and TRBJ1-6; 9 nucleotides agree with TRBD1. The CDR3 consists of 14 residues. V lost 3 bases, J lost 8 bases, and 2 bases stayed unmatched. Germline V gene lookup returns CDR1 SEHNR and CDR2 FQNEAQ (reference sequence). This CDR3 reads CASSFGDRDSPLHF. In nucleotides, the CDR3 is TGTGCCAGCAGCTTCGGGGACAGGGATTCACCCCTCCACTTT.

The chain employs TRBV3-1 (or the pseudogene TRBV3-2) and TRBJ1-3; D is undetermined. The CDR3 is 14 residues long. CDR1 and CDR2 from the germline V gene are LGHDT and YNNKEL (reference sequence). V lost 0 bases and J lost 6, with 9 bases in between. The CDR3 loop reads CASSQDRHVNTIYF. In DNA, the CDR3 is TGTGCCAGCAGCCAAGACAGGCACGTAAACACCATATATTTT.

CDR3 residues: CASSRGNEQFF. Here the CDR3 DNA reads TGTGCCAGCAGCAGAGGCAATGAGCAGTTCTTC. The chain combines TRBV2 with TRBJ2-1; no clear D gene. The germline V gene encodes CDR1 SNHLY and CDR2 FYNNEI. The CDR3 covers 11 residues. V shed 6 bases and J shed 6 bases, with 6 bases lying between them.

The chain has TRBV29-1 and TRBJ2-1; D is unclear. The CDR3 is 16 amino acids. The V and J ends lost 4 bases and 4 bases respectively, with 20 bases between them. Germline V gives CDR1 SQVTM, CDR2 ANQGSEA. In DNA, the CDR3 is TGCAGCGTTGCCGTCAGGTCTTACAACGTTTACAATGAGCAGTTCTTC. Protein: CSVAVRSYNVYNEQFF.